This record concerns one T cell receptor (beta chain) sequence. No antigen is known for it. Time point noted: pre-sensitization, week 0. Treatment defined: therapeutic diphenylcyclopropenone sensitization with weekly scalp DPC. The data derive from a study of human T cells and chemical hapten exposure. TCRdb analysed the RACE reads with MiXCR anew, one entry per CDR3 protein. The data contain 180,000 or so distinct CDR3 sequences, roughly 30% of them singletons. Whole-study findings and limits: DPC sensitization did not alter TCRs above 1 in 1000 frequency.

Germline CDR1 is MDHEN and CDR2 is SYDVKM. This CDR3 contains 17 residues. V gave up 3 bases and J gave up 2 bases, with 14 bases separating them. The sequencing here drew on whole blood, taken in connection with sensitization to the hapten diphenylcyclopropenone (DPC). The genes are TRBV28 and TRBJ2-6; D gene unclear. The TCR originated in a woman in her thirties with alopecia areata. Some clones in this sample may be carry-over from other donors' samples. CDR3 bases: TGTGCCAGCAGTTTGAAGCTACAGAGCGCTGGGGCCAACGTCCTGACTTTC. As protein: CASSLKLQSAGANVLTF.